This T cell receptor (beta chain) derives from a study of blood T cell repertoires in COVID-19. The wider study: From the United States, Italy and Spain came samples of acute and convalescent COVID-19. T cells, B-cell-depleted T cells, or PBMCs provided the cDNA or gDNA that served as material.

As handled by the study authors: Estimation of nucleated cell counts relied on the amplification of reference gene primers. The table came from immunoSEQ multiplex PCR; TCRdb's copy has only in-frame clones and leaves some out. From that table come the V and J calls and clone size; the DNA was used to work out D and trimming. Seen here are a few hundred thousand clones, around 87% observed once, and the top ten hold about 2.1%. The germline V gene encodes CDR1 SNHLY and CDR2 FYNNEI. This CDR3 is built from 11 residues. The V gene lost 5 bases and the J gene lost 9 bases, with 11 bases spanning the gap.

This TCR came from a woman between 50 and 59 years old with acute or convalescent COVID-19. The chain is built from TRBV2 and TRBJ2-7, with D unresolved. Input material: peripheral blood. CDR3 DNA sequence: TGTGCCAGCAGTACGAACATCGTGCAGTACTTC. Translated, it gives CASSTNIVQYF.